This TCR beta chain was identified during a study of blood T cell repertoires in COVID-19. The method was immunoSEQ multiplex PCR; TCRdb's version includes in-frame clones alone and lacks a portion of them. The repertoire holds some 200,000 clones, with roughly 84% as singletons. Per germline, CDR1 SQVTM and CDR2 ANQGSEA. The CDR3 loop spans 14 amino acids. Trimming stripped 6 bases from V and 0 bases from J, with 13 bases between. This receptor was obtained from a middle-aged woman who had recovered from COVID-19. The sequencing sample was made of peripheral blood. The V gene is TRBV29-1, the J gene TRBJ2-3; D is possibly TRBD2 (6 bases). The CDR3 loop is CSVVRGYSTDTQYF. The CDR3 bases are TGCAGCGTAGTACGGGGGTATAGCACAGATACGCAGTATTTT.